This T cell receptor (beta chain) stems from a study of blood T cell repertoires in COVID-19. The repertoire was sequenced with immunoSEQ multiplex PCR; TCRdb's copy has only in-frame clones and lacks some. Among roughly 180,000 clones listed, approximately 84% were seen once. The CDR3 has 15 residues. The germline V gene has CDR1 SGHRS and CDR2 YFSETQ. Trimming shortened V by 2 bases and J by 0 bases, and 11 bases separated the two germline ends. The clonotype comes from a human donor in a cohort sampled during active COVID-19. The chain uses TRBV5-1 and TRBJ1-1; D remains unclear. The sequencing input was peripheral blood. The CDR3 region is CASSFRSAMNTEAFF. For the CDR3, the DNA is TGCGCCAGCAGCTTCCGTAGTGCTATGAACACTGAAGCTTTCTTT.